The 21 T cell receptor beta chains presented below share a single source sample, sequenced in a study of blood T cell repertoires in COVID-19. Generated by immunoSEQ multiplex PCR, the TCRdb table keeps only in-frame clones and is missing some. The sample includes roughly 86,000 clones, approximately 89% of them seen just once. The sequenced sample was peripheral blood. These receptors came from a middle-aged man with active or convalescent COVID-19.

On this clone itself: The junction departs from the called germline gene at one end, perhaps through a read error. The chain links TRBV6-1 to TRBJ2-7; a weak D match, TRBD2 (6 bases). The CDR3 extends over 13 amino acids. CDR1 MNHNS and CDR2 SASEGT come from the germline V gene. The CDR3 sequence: CASSDGVAGPPQF. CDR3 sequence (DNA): TGTGCCAGCAGTGATGGTGTGGCGGGACCGCCCCAGTTC.

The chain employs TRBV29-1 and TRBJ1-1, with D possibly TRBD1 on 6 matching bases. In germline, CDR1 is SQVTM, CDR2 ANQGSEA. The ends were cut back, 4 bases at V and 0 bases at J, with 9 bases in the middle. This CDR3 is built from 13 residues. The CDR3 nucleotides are TGCAGCGTTGGGGACACCATGAACACTGAAGCTTTCTTT. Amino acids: CSVGDTMNTEAFF. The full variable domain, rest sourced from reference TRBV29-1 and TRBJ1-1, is SAVISQKPSRDICQRGTSLTIQCQVDSQVTMMFWYRQQPGQSLTLIATANQGSEATYESGFVIDKFPISRPNLTFSTLTVSNMSPEDSSIYLCSVGDTMNTEAFFGQGTRLTVV.

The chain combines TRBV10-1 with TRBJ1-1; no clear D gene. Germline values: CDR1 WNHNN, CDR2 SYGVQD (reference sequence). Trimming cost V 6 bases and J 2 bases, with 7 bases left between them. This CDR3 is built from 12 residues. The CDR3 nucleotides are TGCGCCAGCAGGGGCCCTAACACTGAAGCTTTCTTT. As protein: CASRGPNTEAFF.

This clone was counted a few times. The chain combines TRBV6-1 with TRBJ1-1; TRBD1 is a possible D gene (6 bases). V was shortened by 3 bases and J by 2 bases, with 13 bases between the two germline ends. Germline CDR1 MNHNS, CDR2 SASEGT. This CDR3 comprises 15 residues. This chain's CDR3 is CASSDRGRTNTEAFF. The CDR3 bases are TGTGCCAGCAGTGACAGGGGCCGAACAAACACTGAAGCTTTCTTT.

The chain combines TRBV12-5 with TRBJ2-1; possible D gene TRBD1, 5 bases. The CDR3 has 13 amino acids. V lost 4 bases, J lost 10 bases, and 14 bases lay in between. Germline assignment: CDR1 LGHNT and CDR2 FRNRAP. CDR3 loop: CASGWKGYGEQFF. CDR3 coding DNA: TGTGCTAGTGGTTGGAAGGGGTACGGGGAGCAGTTCTTC.

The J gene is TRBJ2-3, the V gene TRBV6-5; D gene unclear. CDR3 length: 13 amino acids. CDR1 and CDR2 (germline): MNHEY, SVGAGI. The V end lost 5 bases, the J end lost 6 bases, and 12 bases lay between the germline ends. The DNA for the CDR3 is TGTGCCAGCAGTCTAAAGTATCCGGATACGCAGTATTTT. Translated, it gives CASSLKYPDTQYF.

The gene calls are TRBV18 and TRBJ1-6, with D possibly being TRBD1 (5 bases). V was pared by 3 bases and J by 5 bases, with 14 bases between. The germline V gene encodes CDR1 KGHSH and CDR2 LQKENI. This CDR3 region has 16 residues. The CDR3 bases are TGTGCCAGCTCACCCCAGATACGGGGGGATAATTCACCCCTCCACTTT. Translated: CASSPQIRGDNSPLHF. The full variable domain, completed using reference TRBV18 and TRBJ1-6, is NAGVMQNPRHLVRRRGQEARLRCSPMKGHSHVYWYRQLPEEGLKFMVYLQKENIIDESGMPKERFSAEFPKEGPSILRIQQVVRGDSAAYFCASSPQIRGDNSPLHFGNGTRLTVT.

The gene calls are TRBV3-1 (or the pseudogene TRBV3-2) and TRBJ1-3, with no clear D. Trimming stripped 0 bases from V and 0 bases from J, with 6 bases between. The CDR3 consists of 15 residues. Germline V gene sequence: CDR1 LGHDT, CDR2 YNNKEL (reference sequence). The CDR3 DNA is TGTGCCAGCAGCCAAGAACAGAGCTCTGGAAACACCATATATTTT. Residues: CASSQEQSSGNTIYF.

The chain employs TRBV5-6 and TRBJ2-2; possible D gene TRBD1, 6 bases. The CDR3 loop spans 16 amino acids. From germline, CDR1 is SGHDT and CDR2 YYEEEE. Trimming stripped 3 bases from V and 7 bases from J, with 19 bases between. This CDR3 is CASSYRQAGENGELFF. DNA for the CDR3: TGTGCCAGCAGCTACCGACAGGCCGGGGAAAACGGGGAGCTGTTTTTT.

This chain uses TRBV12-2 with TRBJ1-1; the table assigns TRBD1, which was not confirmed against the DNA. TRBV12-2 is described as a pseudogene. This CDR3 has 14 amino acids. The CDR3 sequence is CASRSRTGNFEAFF. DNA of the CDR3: TGTGCAAGTCGTTCCAGGACAGGGAACTTTGAAGCTTTCTTT.

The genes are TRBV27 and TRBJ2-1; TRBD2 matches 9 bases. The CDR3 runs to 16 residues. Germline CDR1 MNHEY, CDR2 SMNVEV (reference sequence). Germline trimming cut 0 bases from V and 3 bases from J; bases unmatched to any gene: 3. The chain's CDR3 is CASSLSRGGSYNEQFF. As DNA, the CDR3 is TGTGCCAGCAGTTTATCGCGGGGGGGAAGCTACAATGAGCAGTTCTTC.

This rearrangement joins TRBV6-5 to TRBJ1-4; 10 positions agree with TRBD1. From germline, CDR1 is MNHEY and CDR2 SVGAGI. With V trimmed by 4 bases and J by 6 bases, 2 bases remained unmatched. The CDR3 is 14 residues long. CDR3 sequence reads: CASSWDRGDEKLFF. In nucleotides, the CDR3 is TGTGCCAGCAGTTGGGACAGGGGAGATGAAAAACTGTTTTTT.

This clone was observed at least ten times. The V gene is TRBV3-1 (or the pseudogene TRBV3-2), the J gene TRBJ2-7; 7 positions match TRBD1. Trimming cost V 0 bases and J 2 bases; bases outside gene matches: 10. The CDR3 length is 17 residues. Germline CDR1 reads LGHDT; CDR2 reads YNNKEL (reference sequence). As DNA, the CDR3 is TGTGCCAGCAGCCAAGATCGTTATGGACAGGTCACCTACGAGCAGTACTTC. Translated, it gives CASSQDRYGQVTYEQYF.

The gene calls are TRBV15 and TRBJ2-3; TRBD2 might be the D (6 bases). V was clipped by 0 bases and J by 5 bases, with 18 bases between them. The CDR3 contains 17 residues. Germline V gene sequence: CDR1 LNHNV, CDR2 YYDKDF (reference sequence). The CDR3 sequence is CATSRDLVAASLDTQYF. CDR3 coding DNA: TGTGCCACCAGCAGAGATCTCGTAGCGGCCTCCTTAGATACGCAGTATTTT.

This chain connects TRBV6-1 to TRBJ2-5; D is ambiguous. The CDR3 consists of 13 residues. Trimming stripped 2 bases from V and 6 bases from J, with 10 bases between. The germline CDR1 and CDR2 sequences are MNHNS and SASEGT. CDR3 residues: CASSELREKTQYF. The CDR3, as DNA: TGTGCCAGCAGTGAACTTCGCGAGAAGACCCAGTACTTC.

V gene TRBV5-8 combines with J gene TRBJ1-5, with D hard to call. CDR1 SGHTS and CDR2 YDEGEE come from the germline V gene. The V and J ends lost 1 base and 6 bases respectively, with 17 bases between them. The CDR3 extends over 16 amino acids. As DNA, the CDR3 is TGTGCCAGCAGCTTGTCTACATGGAGGGAAAGTCAGCCCCAGCATTTT. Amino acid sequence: CASSLSTWRESQPQHF.

The DNA of the CDR3 is TGTGCCAGCAGCCCGAACACGGGACAGGGGGGACTCGGGCCCTATGGCTACACCTTC. Translating it yields CASSPNTGQGGLGPYGYTF. V is TRBV28 and J is TRBJ1-2, with 11 positions matching TRBD1. Unmatched junction bases numbered 19, after V lost 6 bases and J lost 4 bases. Germline V CDR1 and CDR2: MDHEN, SYDVKM. This CDR3 region has 19 residues.

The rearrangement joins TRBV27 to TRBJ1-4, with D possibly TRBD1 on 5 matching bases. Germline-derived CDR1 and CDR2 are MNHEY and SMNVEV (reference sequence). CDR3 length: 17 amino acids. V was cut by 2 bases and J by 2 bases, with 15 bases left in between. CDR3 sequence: CASSLKPLTVTNEKLFF. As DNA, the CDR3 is TGTGCCAGCAGTTTAAAACCCCTGACAGTTACTAATGAAAAACTGTTTTTT.

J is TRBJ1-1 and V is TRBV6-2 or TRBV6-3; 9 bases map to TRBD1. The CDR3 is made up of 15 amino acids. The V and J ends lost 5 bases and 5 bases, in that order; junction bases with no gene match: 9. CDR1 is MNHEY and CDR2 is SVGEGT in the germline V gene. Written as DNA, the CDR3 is TGTGCCAGCAGTCCGCCCAGGACAGGGGAGACTGAAGCTTTCTTT. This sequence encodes CASSPPRTGETEAFF.

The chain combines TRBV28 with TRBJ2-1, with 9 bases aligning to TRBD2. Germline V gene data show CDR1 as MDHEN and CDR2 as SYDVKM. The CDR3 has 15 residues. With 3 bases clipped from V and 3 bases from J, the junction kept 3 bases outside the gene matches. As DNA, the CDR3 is TGTGCCAGCAGTTTCCTAGCGGGGAACTACAATGAGCAGTTCTTC. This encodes CASSFLAGNYNEQFF.

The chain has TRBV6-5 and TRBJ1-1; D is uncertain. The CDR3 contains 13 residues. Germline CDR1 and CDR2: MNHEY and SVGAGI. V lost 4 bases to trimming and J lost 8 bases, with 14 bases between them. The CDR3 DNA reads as TGTGCCAGCAGTTGGAGCGATTCGACCGAAGCTTTCTTT. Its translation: CASSWSDSTEAFF.